The rows below give T cell receptor beta chains drawn from one sample of a study of blood T cells in healthy people across ages. Each CDR3 protein gets one entry after TCRdb re-called the 5' RACE reads with MiXCR. The sample comprises some 1,800,000 distinct CDR3 sequences, around 40% of which are singletons, and approximately 22% rests with the top ten. Sequencing used blood. Receptors were obtained from a human donor in good health. The CDR3 runs from the conserved cysteine through the conserved F or W. Fields, in order: J gene, V gene, CDR3 protein.

>TRBJ2-1|TRBV12-3/TRBV12-4
CASSLVGPSGYNEQFF
>TRBJ1-5|TRBV28
CASSQTETGRRNQPQHF
>TRBJ2-1|TRBV7-3
CASSLTRGGDNEQFF
>TRBJ2-3|TRBV7-2
CASSLDYITDTQYF
>TRBJ2-5|TRBV7-2
CASSLDSAQETQYF
>TRBJ1-5|TRBV12-3/TRBV12-4
CASSQKHVNQPQHF
>TRBJ2-7|TRBV10-3
CAISRDGASGEQYF
>TRBJ1-1|TRBV12-5
CASGLVRGGNTEAFF
>TRBJ2-7|TRBV20-1
CSARQKYGGGYEQYF
>TRBJ2-1|TRBV3-1
CASSQVIPGLGAYNEQFF
>TRBJ2-1|TRBV4-2
CASRDTGTSRMDEQFF
>TRBJ1-2|TRBV4-2
CASSQEGGRVYGYTF
>TRBJ2-5|TRBV28
CASSFWGAETQYF
>TRBJ1-4|TRBV12-3/TRBV12-4
CASRKGQLNEKLFF
>TRBJ1-1|TRBV20-1
CSAPGQLGTEAFF
>TRBJ1-4|TRBV7-2
CALSPGPWGEKLFF
>TRBJ2-3|TRBV24-1
CATRSGQGATDTQYF
>TRBJ2-7|TRBV28
CASSQAPYGGPRYEQYF
>TRBJ2-7|TRBV18
CASSPRREVNYEQYF
>TRBJ2-1|TRBV5-6
CASSSFGDRGPEQFF
>TRBJ2-4|TRBV5-1
CASSFPLAGVYNEQYF
>TRBJ1-5|TRBV15
CATSLGPGYPHF
>TRBJ2-7|TRBV6-5
CAASRGARSSYEQYF
>TRBJ2-7|TRBV29-1
CSVLDGSYEQYF
>TRBJ2-1|TRBV18
CASSLGPAHNEQFF
>TRBJ2-2|TRBV6-5
CASSSPGLAGGFTNTGELFF
>TRBJ2-4|TRBV20-1
CSARAFYWGEDKNIQYF
>TRBJ1-2|TRBV2
CASRRIPGTELNYGYTF
>TRBJ2-5|TRBV6-5
CASTSTGGETQYF
>TRBJ2-7|TRBV7-2
CASSLDGGLPYEQYF
>TRBJ1-2|TRBV29-1
CSEGTGAGYTF
>TRBJ1-2|TRBV27
CASSLSVEGSGYTF
>TRBJ1-2|TRBV12-3/TRBV12-4
CASSRLRNYGYTF
>TRBJ2-1|TRBV6-2/TRBV6-3
CASSPRYGGGHYNEQFF
>TRBJ1-1|TRBV28
CASKRGANTEAFF
>TRBJ2-6|TRBV12-3/TRBV12-4
CASSRWGASGANVLTF
>TRBJ1-1|TRBV7-9
CASSLDDGQAFF
>TRBJ2-7|TRBV20-1
CSASVGGTYEQYF
>TRBJ1-3|TRBV11-2
CASSSNGQPGNTIYF
>TRBJ1-1|TRBV6-5
CASSYSRLGNTEAFF
>TRBJ1-2|TRBV29-1
CSVEDPDLAHGYTF
>TRBJ2-5|TRBV4-1
CASSHPRDQAGAQETQYF
>TRBJ2-5|TRBV7-2
CASSLTSGGASQTQYF
>TRBJ2-7|TRBV20-1
CSARDPELDYEQYF
>TRBJ2-2|TRBV5-6
CASSQSLRELFF
>TRBJ1-2|TRBV7-2
CASSLSIGQGFGYTF
>TRBJ1-2|TRBV20-1
CSADPGTGLDGYTF
>TRBJ1-2|TRBV20-1
CSAGENSADTF